This is a list of T cell receptor beta chains from one sample in a study of T cell repertoires in cytomegalovirus infection. TCRdb processed the reads anew with MiXCR; each CDR3 protein has one entry. The data contain roughly 640,000 distinct CDR3 sequences, 20% to 25% of them singletons. The material sequenced was CD8+ T cells from PBMCs. These receptors all stem from a human donor in good health (CMV status not recorded). Some clones in this sample may be carry-over from other donors' samples. CDR3s include the opening cysteine and the closing phenylalanine or tryptophan. The D gene is left open where the match is weak. The size field is filled for only some rows; it gives once, few, many or a size class.

abundance: few
d_gene: .
v_gene: TRBV4-1
j_gene: TRBJ1-1
CDR3aa: CASSQYGPNTEAFF
CDR3nt: TGCGCCAGCAGCCAATACGGGCCGAACACTGAAGCTTTCTTT

abundance: many
d_gene: .
v_gene: TRBV10-3
j_gene: TRBJ2-3
CDR3aa: CAISESTRLGPGTDTQYF
CDR3nt: TGTGCCATCAGTGAGTCGACTCGCTTAGGACCTGGCACAGATACGCAGTATTTT

abundance: few
d_gene: .
v_gene: TRBV29-1
j_gene: TRBJ1-2
CDR3aa: CSVEEGGYTF
CDR3nt: TGCAGCGTTGAAGAGGGAGGCTACACCTTC

abundance: .
d_gene: TRBD1
v_gene: TRBV28
j_gene: TRBJ1-1
CDR3aa: CASSAQPGGIAEAFF
CDR3nt: TGTGCCAGCAGTGCCCAACCAGGGGGCATCGCTGAAGCTTTCTTT

abundance: many
d_gene: .
v_gene: TRBV6-2/TRBV6-3
j_gene: TRBJ1-1
CDR3aa: CASSLGPSNTEAFF
CDR3nt: TGTGCCAGCAGTCTAGGGCCTTCGAACACTGAAGCTTTCTTT

abundance: .
d_gene: .
v_gene: TRBV4-3
j_gene: TRBJ1-2
CDR3aa: CASSQFRTANYGYTF
CDR3nt: TGCGCCAGCAGCCAATTTAGGACGGCTAACTATGGCTACACCTTC

abundance: .
d_gene: .
v_gene: TRBV6-6
j_gene: TRBJ2-5
CDR3aa: CASRLQGWSETQYF
CDR3nt: TGTGCCAGCAGACTCCAGGGGTGGTCAGAGACCCAGTACTTC

abundance: few
d_gene: .
v_gene: TRBV7-6
j_gene: TRBJ2-1
CDR3aa: CASSLAASRWNEQFF
CDR3nt: TGTGCCAGCAGCTTAGCGGCTTCCCGTTGGAATGAGCAGTTCTTC

abundance: .
d_gene: .
v_gene: TRBV5-4
j_gene: TRBJ2-5
CDR3aa: CASSLVLEQTQYF
CDR3nt: TGTGCCAGCAGCTTGGTCTTGGAGCAGACCCAGTACTTC

abundance: .
d_gene: .
v_gene: TRBV11-2
j_gene: TRBJ2-3
CDR3aa: CASSLGGITDTQYF
CDR3nt: TGTGCCAGCAGCTTAGGCGGAATCACAGATACGCAGTATTTT

abundance: .
d_gene: .
v_gene: TRBV7-9
j_gene: TRBJ2-5
CDR3aa: CASSLESETQYF
CDR3nt: TGTGCCAGCAGCTTAGAGTCGGAGACCCAGTACTTC

abundance: few
d_gene: .
v_gene: TRBV20-1
j_gene: TRBJ2-1
CDR3aa: CSARDTADEQFF
CDR3nt: TGCAGTGCTAGAGATACGGCGGATGAGCAGTTCTTC

abundance: few
d_gene: .
v_gene: TRBV6-5
j_gene: TRBJ1-4
CDR3aa: CASSYSRTETTNEKLFF
CDR3nt: TGTGCCAGCAGTTACTCGAGGACCGAAACAACTAATGAAAAACTGTTTTTT

abundance: .
d_gene: TRBD1
v_gene: TRBV29-1
j_gene: TRBJ1-3
CDR3aa: CSVPGQGAYYSGNTIYF
CDR3nt: TGCAGCGTCCCGGGACAGGGGGCCTATTACTCTGGAAACACCATATATTTT

abundance: .
d_gene: .
v_gene: TRBV2
j_gene: TRBJ1-5
CDR3aa: CASSDSGNNQPQHF
CDR3nt: TGTGCCAGCAGTGACTCAGGGAATAATCAGCCCCAGCATTTT

abundance: .
d_gene: .
v_gene: TRBV7-9
j_gene: TRBJ2-2
CDR3aa: CASSYRGGSTGELFF
CDR3nt: TGTGCCAGCAGCTACAGGGGAGGGAGCACCGGGGAGCTGTTTTTT

abundance: few
d_gene: TRBD2
v_gene: TRBV7-2
j_gene: TRBJ2-5
CDR3aa: CASSPGGLLAGGQETQYF
CDR3nt: TGTGCCAGCAGCCCGGGGGGCCTTCTAGCGGGGGGCCAAGAGACCCAGTACTTC

abundance: few
d_gene: .
v_gene: TRBV5-4
j_gene: TRBJ1-1
CDR3aa: CASLTRGEDTEAFF
CDR3nt: TGTGCCAGCCTCACGCGGGGGGAAGACACTGAAGCTTTCTTT

abundance: many
d_gene: TRBD2
v_gene: TRBV7-6
j_gene: TRBJ2-3
CDR3aa: CASSLGGSPTDTQYF
CDR3nt: TGTGCCAGCAGCTTAGGCGGGAGCCCTACAGATACGCAGTATTTT